This TCR beta chain was sequenced in a study of OX40 agonist ivuxolimab in advanced cancers. Study as a whole: Cohort: roughly 80% men, mean age approximately 66, aged about 23 to 80. Therapy given before enrollment (anti-PD-1, anti-PD-L1 or anti-CTLA-4) was allowed, and around 40% had some.

Trimming shortened V by 3 bases and J by 3 bases, and 8 bases separated the two germline ends. This CDR3 region has 14 residues. The germline CDR1 and CDR2 sequences are LNHDA and SQIVND (reference sequence). The table came from immunoSEQ multiplex PCR; TCRdb's copy has only in-frame clones and leaves some out. The data show 65,000 to 75,000 clones, 82% seen once. The source of this sequence is an adult with an advanced solid tumor such as melanoma, head and neck, liver or kidney cancer. The sample in question was CD4+ or CD8+ T cells sorted from blood, obtained in a trial of the OX40 agonist ivuxolimab. J is TRBJ2-2 and V is TRBV19; D is perhaps TRBD2 (5 bases). DNA of the CDR3: TGTGCCAGTAGTATCCAGCGGTACACCGGGGAGCTGTTTTTT. Protein sequence: CASSIQRYTGELFF.